The TCR beta chain described here comes from a study of blood T cell repertoires in COVID-19. About the study: Acute-phase and convalescent COVID-19 samples originated in the United States, Italy and Spain. From T cells, B-cell-depleted T cells, or PBMCs came the material, which was cDNA or gDNA.

V lost 7 bases and J 2 bases, leaving 18 bases between the germline ends. Looked up from germline, CDR1 is WSHSY and CDR2 is SAAADI. The CDR3 totals 16 residues. As processed by the authors: It was from reference gene primer amplification that nucleated cell counts were estimated. Assay used: immunoSEQ multiplex PCR; TCRdb lists only in-frame clones, some missing. V, J and clone size are those of that table, while D and trimming were read from the DNA. The sample lists 180,000 or so clones, approximately 85% seen once, with 4.9% in the top ten. The TCR originated in a woman over 75 with acute or convalescent COVID-19. This rearrangement joins TRBV10-2 to TRBJ1-5; D may be TRBD1 (5 bases). Sequenced: peripheral blood. CDR3 sequence (DNA): TGCGCCAGCACCCAGGGCCCCCCTGGTCGCAATCAGCCCCAGCATTTT. Residues: CASTQGPPGRNQPQHF.